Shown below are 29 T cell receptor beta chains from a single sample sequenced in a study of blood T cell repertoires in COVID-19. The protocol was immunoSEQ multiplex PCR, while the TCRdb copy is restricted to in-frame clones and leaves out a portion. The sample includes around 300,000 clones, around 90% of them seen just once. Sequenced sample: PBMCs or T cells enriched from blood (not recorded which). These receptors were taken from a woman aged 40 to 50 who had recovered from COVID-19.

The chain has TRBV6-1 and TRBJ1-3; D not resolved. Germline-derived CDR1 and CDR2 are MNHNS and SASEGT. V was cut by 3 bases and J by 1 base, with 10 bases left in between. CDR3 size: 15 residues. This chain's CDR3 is CASSDREISGNTIYF. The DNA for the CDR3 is TGTGCCAGCAGTGACCGGGAGATTTCTGGAAACACCATATATTTT.

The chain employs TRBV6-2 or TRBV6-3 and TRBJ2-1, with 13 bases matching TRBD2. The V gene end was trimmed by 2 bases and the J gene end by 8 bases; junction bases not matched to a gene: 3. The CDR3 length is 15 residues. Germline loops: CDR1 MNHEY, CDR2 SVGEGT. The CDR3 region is CASSYGTSGIYEQFF. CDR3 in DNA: TGTGCCAGCAGTTACGGGACTAGCGGGATCTATGAGCAGTTCTTC.

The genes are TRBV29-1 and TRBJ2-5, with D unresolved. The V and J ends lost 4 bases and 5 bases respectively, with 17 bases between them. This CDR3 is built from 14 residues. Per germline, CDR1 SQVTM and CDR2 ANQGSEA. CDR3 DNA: TGCAGCGTTGCGTCTGGGCCGTCTGGGGAGACCCAGTACTTC. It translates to CSVASGPSGETQYF.

CDR3 sequence reads: CASGTSGRIETQYF. In DNA form, the CDR3 reads TGTGCCAGCGGGACTAGCGGGAGGATAGAGACCCAGTACTTC. This chain uses TRBV7-2 with TRBJ2-5; the match to TRBD2 covers 15 bases. Looked up from germline, CDR1 is SGHTA and CDR2 is FQGNSA. V lost 8 bases, J lost 4 bases, and 2 bases stayed unmatched. This CDR3 comprises 14 residues.

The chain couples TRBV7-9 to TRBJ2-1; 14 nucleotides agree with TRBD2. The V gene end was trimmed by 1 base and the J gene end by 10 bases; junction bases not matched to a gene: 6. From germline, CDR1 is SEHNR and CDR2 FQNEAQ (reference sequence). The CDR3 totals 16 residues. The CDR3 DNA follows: TGTGCCAGCAGCTTAGAGACTAGCGGGGGGGCAGGAGAGCAGTTCTTC. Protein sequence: CASSLETSGGAGEQFF. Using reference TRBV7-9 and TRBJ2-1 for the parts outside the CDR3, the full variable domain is DTGVSQNPRHKITKRGQNVTFRCDPISEHNRLYWYRQTLGQGPEFLTYFQNEAQLEKSRLLSDRFSAERPKGSFSTLEIQRTEQGDSAMYLCASSLETSGGAGEQFFGPGTRLTVL.

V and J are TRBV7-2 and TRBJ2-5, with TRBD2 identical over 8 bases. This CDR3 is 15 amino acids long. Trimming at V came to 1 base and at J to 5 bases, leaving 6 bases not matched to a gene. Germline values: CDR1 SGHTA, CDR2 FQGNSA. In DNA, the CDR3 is TGTGCCAGCAGCTTAGTGGGACTAGATTTCGAGACCCAGTACTTC. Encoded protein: CASSLVGLDFETQYF.

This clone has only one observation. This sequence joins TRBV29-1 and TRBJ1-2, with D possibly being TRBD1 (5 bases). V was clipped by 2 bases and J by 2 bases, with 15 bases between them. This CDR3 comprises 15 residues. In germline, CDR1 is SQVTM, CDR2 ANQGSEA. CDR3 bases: TGCAGCGTTGAATTTCGGTCGACAGCCAACTATGGCTACACCTTC. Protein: CSVEFRSTANYGYTF.

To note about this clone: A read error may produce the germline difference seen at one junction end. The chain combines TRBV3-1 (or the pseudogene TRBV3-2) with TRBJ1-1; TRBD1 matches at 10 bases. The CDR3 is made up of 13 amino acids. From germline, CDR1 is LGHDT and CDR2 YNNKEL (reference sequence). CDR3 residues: CASSPDRGRPQVF. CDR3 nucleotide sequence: TGTGCCAGCAGCCCTGACAGGGGGCGGCCACAGGTCTTT.

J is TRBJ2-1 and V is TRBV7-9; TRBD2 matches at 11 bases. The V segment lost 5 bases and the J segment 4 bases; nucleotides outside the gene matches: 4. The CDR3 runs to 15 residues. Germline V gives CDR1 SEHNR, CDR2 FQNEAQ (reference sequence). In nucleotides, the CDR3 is TGTGCCAGCAGCCTCCTAGCGGGAGGTTACAATGAGCAGTTCTTC. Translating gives CASSLLAGGYNEQFF. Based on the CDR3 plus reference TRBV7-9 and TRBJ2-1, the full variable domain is DTGVSQNPRHKITKRGQNVTFRCDPISEHNRLYWYRQTLGQGPEFLTYFQNEAQLEKSRLLSDRFSAERPKGSFSTLEIQRTEQGDSAMYLCASSLLAGGYNEQFFGPGTRLTVL.

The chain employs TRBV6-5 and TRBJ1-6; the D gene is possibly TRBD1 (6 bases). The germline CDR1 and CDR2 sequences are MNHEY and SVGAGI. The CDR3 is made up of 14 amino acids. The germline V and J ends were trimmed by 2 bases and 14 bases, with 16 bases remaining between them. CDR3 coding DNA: TGTGCCAGCAGTTACCGCGGGGGCCCCTCAACCCTCCACTTT. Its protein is CASSYRGGPSTLHF.

This chain's CDR3 is CASSSSDLGPTDTQYF. CDR3 nucleotide sequence: TGTGCCAGCAGTTCCTCGGACCTGGGGCCCACAGATACGCAGTATTTT. This chain joins TRBV6-5 and TRBJ2-3; D is possibly TRBD1 (5 bases). Trimming left V 4 bases short and J 2 bases short, with 16 bases between. From germline, CDR1 is MNHEY and CDR2 SVGAGI. The CDR3 runs to 16 residues.

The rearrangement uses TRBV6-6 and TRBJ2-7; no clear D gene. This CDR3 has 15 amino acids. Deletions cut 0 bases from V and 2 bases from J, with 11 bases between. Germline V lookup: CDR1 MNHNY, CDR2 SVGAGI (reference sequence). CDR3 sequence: CASSYSGSSPYEQYF. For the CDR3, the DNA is TGTGCCAGCAGTTACTCCGGAAGTAGCCCCTACGAGCAGTACTTC.

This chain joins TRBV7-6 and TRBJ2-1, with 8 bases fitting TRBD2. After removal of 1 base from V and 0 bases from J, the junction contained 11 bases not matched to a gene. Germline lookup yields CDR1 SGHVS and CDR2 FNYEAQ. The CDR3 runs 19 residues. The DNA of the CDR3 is TGTGCCAGCAGCTTAGTACCCCCTATAGCGGGAAACTCCTACAATGAGCAGTTCTTC. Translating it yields CASSLVPPIAGNSYNEQFF.

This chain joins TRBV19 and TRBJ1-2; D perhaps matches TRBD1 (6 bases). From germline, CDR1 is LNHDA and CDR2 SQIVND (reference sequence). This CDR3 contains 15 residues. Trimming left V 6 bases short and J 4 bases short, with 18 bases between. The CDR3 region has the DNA TGTGCCAGTAGCACGACCGGTGGGGGCGGCTATGGCTACACCTTC. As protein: CASSTTGGGGYGYTF.

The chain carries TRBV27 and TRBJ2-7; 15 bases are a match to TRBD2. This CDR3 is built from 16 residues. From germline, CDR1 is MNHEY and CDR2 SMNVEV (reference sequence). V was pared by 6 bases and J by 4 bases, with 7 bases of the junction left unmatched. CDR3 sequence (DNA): TGTGCCAGCAGCAGAGGACTAGCGGGGGGGCGGTACGAGCAGTACTTC. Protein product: CASSRGLAGGRYEQYF.

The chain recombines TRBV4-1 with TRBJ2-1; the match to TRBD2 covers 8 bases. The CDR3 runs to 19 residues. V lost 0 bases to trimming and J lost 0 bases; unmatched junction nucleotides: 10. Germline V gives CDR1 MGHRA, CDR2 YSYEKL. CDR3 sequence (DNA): TGCGCCAGCAGCCAAGATCCAGCGGGAGTGGGAAGCTCCTACAATGAGCAGTTCTTC. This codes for CASSQDPAGVGSSYNEQFF.

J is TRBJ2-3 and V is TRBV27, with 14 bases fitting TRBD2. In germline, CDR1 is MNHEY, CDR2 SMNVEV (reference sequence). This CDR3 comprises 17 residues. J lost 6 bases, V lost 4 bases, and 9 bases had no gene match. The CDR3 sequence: CASSSGLAGVRLDTQYF. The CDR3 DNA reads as TGTGCCAGCAGTTCGGGACTAGCGGGAGTACGCCTTGATACGCAGTATTTT.

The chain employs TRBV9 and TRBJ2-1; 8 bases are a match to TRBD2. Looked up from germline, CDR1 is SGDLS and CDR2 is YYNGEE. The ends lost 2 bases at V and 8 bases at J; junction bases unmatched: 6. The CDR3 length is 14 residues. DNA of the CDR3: TGTGCCAGCAGCGTCTCAAGCGGGAGCGATGAGCAGTTCTTC. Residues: CASSVSSGSDEQFF. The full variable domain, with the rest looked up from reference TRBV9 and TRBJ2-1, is DSGVTQTPKHLITATGQRVTLRCSPRSGDLSVYWYQQSLDQGLQFLIQYYNGEERAKGNILERFSAQQFPDLHSELNLSSLELGDSALYFCASSVSSGSDEQFFGPGTRLTVL.

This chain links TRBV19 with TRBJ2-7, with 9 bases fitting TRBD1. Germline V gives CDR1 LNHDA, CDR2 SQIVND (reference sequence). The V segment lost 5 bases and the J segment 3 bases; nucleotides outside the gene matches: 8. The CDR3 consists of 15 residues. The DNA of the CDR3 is TGTGCCAGTAGTCTTGAAGGACAGGGGTTCTACGAGCAGTACTTC. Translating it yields CASSLEGQGFYEQYF.

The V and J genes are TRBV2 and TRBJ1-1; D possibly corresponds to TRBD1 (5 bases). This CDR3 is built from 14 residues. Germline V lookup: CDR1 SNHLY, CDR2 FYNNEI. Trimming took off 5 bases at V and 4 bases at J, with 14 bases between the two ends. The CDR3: CASSILFGGTEAFF. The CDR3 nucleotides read TGTGCCAGCAGTATTCTCTTCGGGGGCACTGAAGCTTTCTTT.

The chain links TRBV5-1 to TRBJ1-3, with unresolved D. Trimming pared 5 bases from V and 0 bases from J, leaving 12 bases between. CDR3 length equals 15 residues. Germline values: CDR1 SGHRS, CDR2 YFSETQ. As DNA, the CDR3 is TGCGCCAGCAGACCAGGCACAAGCTCTGGAAACACCATATATTTT. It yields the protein CASRPGTSSGNTIYF.

CDR3 coding DNA: TGTGCCAGCAGCTTGGCGGGCAGGGGATGGAATCAGCCCCAGCATTTT. The encoded protein is CASSLAGRGWNQPQHF. The chain has TRBV11-2 and TRBJ1-5; D perhaps matches TRBD1 (6 bases). V lost 3 bases, J lost 4 bases, and 16 bases lay in between. The CDR3 loop spans 16 amino acids. Per germline, CDR1 SGHAT and CDR2 FQNNGV.

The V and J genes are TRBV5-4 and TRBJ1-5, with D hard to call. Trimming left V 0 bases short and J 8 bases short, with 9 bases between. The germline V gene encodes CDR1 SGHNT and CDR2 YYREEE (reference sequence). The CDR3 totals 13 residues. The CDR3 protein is CASSLGTGKPQHF. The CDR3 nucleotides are TGTGCCAGCAGCTTGGGGACGGGAAAGCCCCAGCATTTT. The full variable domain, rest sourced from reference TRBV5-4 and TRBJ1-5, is ETGVTQSPTHLIKTRGQQVTLRCSSQSGHNTVSWYQQALGQGPQFIFQYYREEENGRGNFPPRFSGLQFPNYSSELNVNALELDDSALYLCASSLGTGKPQHFGDGTRLSIL.

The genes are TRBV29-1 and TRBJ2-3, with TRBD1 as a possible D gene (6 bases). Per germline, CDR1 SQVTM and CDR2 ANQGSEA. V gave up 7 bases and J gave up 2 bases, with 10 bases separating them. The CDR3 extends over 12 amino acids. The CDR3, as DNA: TGCAGCGCCAGGACAGACACAGATACGCAGTATTTT. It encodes CSARTDTDTQYF.

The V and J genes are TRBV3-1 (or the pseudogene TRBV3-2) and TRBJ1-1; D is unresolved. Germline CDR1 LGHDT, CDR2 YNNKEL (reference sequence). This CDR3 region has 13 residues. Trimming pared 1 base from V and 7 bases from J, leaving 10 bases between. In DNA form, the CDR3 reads TGTGCCAGCAGCCAAGTCGGGTCGGGTGAAGCTTTCTTT. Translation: CASSQVGSGEAFF.

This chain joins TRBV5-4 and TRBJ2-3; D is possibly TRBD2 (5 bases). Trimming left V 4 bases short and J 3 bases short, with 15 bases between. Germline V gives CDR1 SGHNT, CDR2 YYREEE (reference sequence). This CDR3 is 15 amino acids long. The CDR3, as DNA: TGTGCCAGCAGCGCGACTAACCGAGCGACAGATACGCAGTATTTT. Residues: CASSATNRATDTQYF. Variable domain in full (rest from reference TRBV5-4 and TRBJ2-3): ETGVTQSPTHLIKTRGQQVTLRCSSQSGHNTVSWYQQALGQGPQFIFQYYREEENGRGNFPPRFSGLQFPNYSSELNVNALELDDSALYLCASSATNRATDTQYFGPGTRLTVL.

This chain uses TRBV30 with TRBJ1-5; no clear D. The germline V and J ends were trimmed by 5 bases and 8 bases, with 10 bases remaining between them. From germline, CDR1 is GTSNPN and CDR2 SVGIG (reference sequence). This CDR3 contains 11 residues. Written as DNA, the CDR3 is TGTGCCTGGGGGAGGAATAAGCCCCAGCATTTT. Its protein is CAWGRNKPQHF.

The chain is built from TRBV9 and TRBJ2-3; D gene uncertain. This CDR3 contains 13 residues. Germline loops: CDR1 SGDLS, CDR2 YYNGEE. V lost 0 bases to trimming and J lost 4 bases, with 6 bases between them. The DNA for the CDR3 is TGTGCCAGCAGCGTAGTTGAGGCAGATACGCAGTATTTT. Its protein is CASSVVEADTQYF.

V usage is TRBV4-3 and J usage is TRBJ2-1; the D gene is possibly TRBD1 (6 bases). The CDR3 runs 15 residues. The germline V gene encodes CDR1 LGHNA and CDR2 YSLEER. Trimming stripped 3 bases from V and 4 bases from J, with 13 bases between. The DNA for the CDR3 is TGCGCCAGCAGCCAGCCGGGACACTATTACAATGAGCAGTTCTTC. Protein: CASSQPGHYYNEQFF.